The clone carrying this T cell receptor (beta chain) appeared a few times. The target antigen is unknown. The V end lost 2 bases, the J end lost 6 bases, and 10 bases lay between the germline ends. Germline values: CDR1 ENHRY, CDR2 SYGVKD. The length of the CDR3 is 14 residues. Noted treatment: approximately 9-day PBMC culture with coronavirus spike peptide pools or control peptides (ViraFEST assay). These data belong to a study of vaccination and CD4 T cells after COVID-19. With the Oncomine TCR Beta short-read assay, DNA from cultured CD4+ T cells was sequenced. MiXCR, run by TCRdb on the PCR reads, gives a single entry per CDR3 protein. The profile shows about 25,000 distinct CDR3 sequences, 45% to 50% of them singletons.

Sequenced input: CD4+ T cells from blood, cultured in vitro. The chain carries TRBV10-3 and TRBJ1-4, with D possibly matching TRBD1 (5 bases). This TCR derives from a human donor who had recovered from COVID-19. The CDR3 sequence is CAISETGTDEKLFF. The CDR3 DNA sequence: TGTGCCATCAGTGAGACCGGGACCGATGAAAAACTGTTTTTT.